This T cell receptor beta chain derives from a study of blood T cell repertoires in COVID-19. Produced via immunoSEQ multiplex PCR; TCRdb's table is partial and in-frame only. The sample shows 45,000 or so clones, roughly 86% of them seen only once. Germline V gene sequence: CDR1 MNHEY, CDR2 SVGAGI. This CDR3 has 15 residues. The junction had 7 bases not matched to a gene; V was cut back by 5 bases and J by 5 bases. The chain has TRBV6-5 and TRBJ1-1, with 11 bases identical to TRBD1. The sequencing input was peripheral blood. The receptor comes from a woman aged 55-75 years with acute or convalescent COVID-19. The CDR3 DNA is TGTGCCAGCAGTCCGGACAGGGGGCGCGGAACTGAAGCTTTCTTT. As protein: CASSPDRGRGTEAFF.